A selection of T cell receptor beta chains follows, all from one sample in a study of cytomegalovirus exposure and HLA in healthy donors. The repertoire was sequenced with immunoSEQ multiplex PCR; TCRdb's copy has only in-frame clones and lacks some. This repertoire shows approximately 220,000 clones, around 85% found once; its top ten account for about 0.23%. Material: PBMCs. The source is a girl aged 2 to 9 in good health and CMV-seronegative. The CDR3 runs from the conserved cysteine through the conserved F or W. D genes are given only for firm matches. Clone size is stated in some rows and not others, as once, few, many or a class when expanded.

D	V	length	size	J	CDR3	DNA
TRBD2	TRBV5-1	14	once	TRBJ2-1	CASSLVLAGYEQFF	TGCGCCAGCAGCTTGGTGCTAGCGGGGTATGAGCAGTTCTTC
NA	TRBV27	13	few	TRBJ1-2	CASSLFQGYGYTF	TGTGCCAGCAGTTTATTTCAGGGATATGGCTACACCTTC
NA	TRBV18	16	NA	TRBJ2-7	CASSSLDSHSSYEQYF	TGTGCCAGCTCATCATTGGACAGCCACTCTTCCTACGAGCAGTACTTC
TRBD1	TRBV9	18	NA	TRBJ2-3	CASSVGTGFGFSTDTQYF	TGTGCCAGCAGCGTAGGGACAGGGTTCGGTTTTAGCACAGATACGCAGTATTTT
TRBD2	TRBV19	16	few	TRBJ2-3	CASSRGGLANTDTQYF	TGTGCCAGTAGTAGGGGGGGACTGGCTAACACAGATACGCAGTATTTT
NA	TRBV6-4	16	NA	TRBJ2-2	CASSDLWTVNTGELFF	TGTGCCAGCAGTGACTTATGGACAGTGAACACCGGGGAGCTGTTTTTT
TRBD2	TRBV19	13	NA	TRBJ2-2	CASSPGGTGELFF	TGTGCCAGTAGTCCGGGGGGCACCGGGGAGCTGTTTTTT
TRBD2	TRBV27	17	NA	TRBJ2-1	CASSSIWTSGDYNEQFF	TGTGCCAGCAGTTCGATATGGACTAGCGGGGATTACAATGAGCAGTTCTTC
TRBD1	TRBV29-1	14	NA	TRBJ2-7	CSVVDRGAVHEQYF	TGCAGCGTTGTAGACAGGGGAGCGGTCCACGAGCAGTACTTC
NA	TRBV23-1	15	NA	TRBJ2-6	CASSRKASGANVLTF	TGCGCCAGCAGTCGCAAAGCCTCTGGGGCCAACGTCCTGACTTTC
NA	TRBV7-3	13	NA	TRBJ2-2	CASEGGDTGELFF	TGTGCCAGCGAGGGGGGGGACACCGGGGAGCTGTTTTTT
TRBD2	TRBV25-1	17	NA	TRBJ2-3	CASSRVGERGGLYTQYF	TGTGCCAGCAGTCGCGTTGGGGAGCGGGGGGGCCTATATACGCAGTATTTT
TRBD1	TRBV19	17	NA	TRBJ1-3	CASSIPGQISSGNTIYF	TGTGCCAGTAGTATACCGGGACAGATCTCCTCTGGAAACACCATATATTTT
TRBD1	TRBV7-9	16	NA	TRBJ1-2	CASSLPGTGGRYGYTF	TGTGCCAGCAGCCTACCAGGGACAGGGGGCCGGTATGGCTACACCTTC
TRBD2	TRBV25-1	13	NA	TRBJ2-3	CASRGLAADTQYF	TGTGCCAGCAGAGGACTAGCGGCAGATACGCAGTATTTT
TRBD2	TRBV13	15	NA	TRBJ2-1	CASSSNSGGADEQFF	TGTGCCAGCAGCTCGAATAGCGGGGGGGCCGATGAGCAGTTCTTC
TRBD1	TRBV7-9	14	NA	TRBJ1-4	CASSSQGAGEKLFF	TGTGCCAGCAGCTCCCAGGGGGCGGGTGAAAAACTGTTTTTT
NA	TRBV19	13	NA	TRBJ1-1	CASSFGRNTEAFF	TGTGCCAGTAGTTTCGGGAGGAACACTGAAGCTTTCTTT
NA	TRBV6-1	14	NA	TRBJ2-5	CASSEPGLQETQYF	TGTGCCAGCAGTGAACCGGGACTGCAAGAGACCCAGTACTTC
NA	TRBV4-2	13	few	TRBJ1-1	CASNQGANTEAFF	TGTGCCAGCAACCAGGGCGCGAACACTGAAGCTTTCTTT
NA	TRBV18	16	NA	TRBJ1-5	CASSPSAPGALQPQHF	TGTGCCAGCTCACCATCAGCGCCAGGGGCGCTTCAGCCCCAGCATTTT
NA	TRBV28	12	few	TRBJ1-1	CAKGFSSPEAFF	TGTGCAAAGGGGTTTTCTTCTCCTGAAGCTTTCTTT
TRBD1	TRBV7-2	15	NA	TRBJ2-7	CASSPQGVPFYEQYF	TGTGCCAGCAGCCCGCAGGGGGTACCTTTCTACGAGCAGTACTTC
NA	TRBV19	16	NA	TRBJ1-2	CARIGAGPPYGYGYTF	TGTGCCAGGATTGGGGCAGGCCCACCCTATGGCTATGGCTACACCTTC
NA	TRBV6-5	14	few	TRBJ2-7	CASSYSSGLSEQYF	TGTGCCAGCAGTTACTCATCAGGGTTGAGCGAGCAGTACTTC
NA	TRBV2	13	NA	TRBJ2-7	CASRRLANYEQYF	TGTGCCAGCAGGCGCCTAGCGAACTACGAGCAGTACTTC
NA	TRBV6-1	13	NA	TRBJ2-5	CASSVHVQETQYF	TGTGCCAGCAGTGTACACGTGCAAGAGACCCAGTACTTC
NA	TRBV6-1	13	NA	TRBJ1-2	CASSVAGIHGYTF	TGTGCCAGCAGTGTCGCAGGGATTCATGGCTACACCTTC
TRBD2	TRBV7-2	17	NA	TRBJ2-3	CASSLRGAGGLTDTQYF	TGTGCCAGCAGCCTCCGTGGGGCGGGGGGGCTCACAGATACGCAGTATTTT
TRBD2	TRBV7-9	16	NA	TRBJ2-3	CASSPSGRVGTDTQYF	TGTGCCAGCAGCCCTAGCGGGAGGGTTGGCACAGATACGCAGTATTTT
TRBD1	TRBV11-2	17	once	TRBJ1-2	CASSNLRDRDRNYGYTF	TGTGCCAGCAGCAACCTCAGGGACAGGGATCGCAACTATGGCTACACCTTC
TRBD1	TRBV2	15	NA	TRBJ1-5	CASKGDRGWNQPQHF	TGTGCCAGCAAAGGGGACAGGGGGTGGAATCAGCCCCAGCATTTT
TRBD2	TRBV4-1	13	NA	TRBJ2-7	CASSQTSFYEQYF	TGCGCCAGCAGCCAGACTAGCTTCTACGAGCAGTACTTC
TRBD1	TRBV15	16	NA	TRBJ2-7	CATSRGTGARGYEQYF	TGTGCCACCAGCAGAGGGACAGGGGCGCGGGGCTACGAGCAGTACTTC
NA	TRBV4-1	18	NA	TRBJ1-3	CASSQFPRTGNSGNTIYF	TGCGCCAGCAGCCAATTTCCCCGGACGGGGAACTCTGGAAACACCATATATTTT
NA	TRBV2	13	NA	TRBJ2-1	CASSERSRDEQFF	TGTGCCAGCAGTGAACGCTCCCGCGATGAGCAGTTCTTC
NA	TRBV7-9	13	NA	TRBJ1-2	CASSLDQVYGYTF	TGTGCCAGCAGCTTAGACCAGGTCTATGGCTACACCTTC
NA	TRBV4-1	15	few	TRBJ2-2	CASRQTIANTGELFF	TGCGCCAGCAGACAAACTATCGCGAACACCGGGGAGCTGTTTTTT
NA	TRBV5-1	14	NA	TRBJ1-1	CASSLGSRNTEAFF	TGCGCCAGCAGCTTGGGATCCAGGAACACTGAAGCTTTCTTT
NA	TRBV5-1	14	NA	TRBJ1-2	CASSLGSSGSGYTF	TGCGCCAGCAGCTTGGGGAGCTCGGGGTCTGGCTACACCTTC
TRBD1	TRBV29-1	13	NA	TRBJ1-1	CSVEGGQGPEAFF	TGCAGCGTTGAAGGGGGACAGGGGCCGGAAGCTTTCTTT
TRBD1	TRBV7-9	15	NA	TRBJ1-4	CASSVRTGRNEKLFF	TGTGCCAGCAGCGTAAGGACAGGGAGGAATGAAAAACTGTTTTTT
TRBD2	TRBV6-1	11	NA	TRBJ2-7	CAGGGSYEQYF	TGTGCCGGGGGGGGATCCTACGAGCAGTACTTC
TRBD2	TRBV7-8	20	NA	TRBJ2-1	CASSLGGVLAVRGGYNEQFF	TGTGCCAGCAGCTTAGGAGGGGTACTAGCGGTCCGGGGGGGATACAATGAGCAGTTCTTC